Listed here is a single T cell receptor beta chain. Antigen unknown. Every donor was a Caucasian adult from Nashville, Tennessee. The data are from a study of shared clonotypes between healthy human individuals. Study-level background: The study used three CD4 naive, three CD4 memory, two CD8 naive and one CD8 memory plate per donor. Study-level findings and limits: Some clonotypes were shared by all four sorted-subset donors, while others were not shared. The non-shared ones had lower generation probabilities than the shared ones.

At a deep level, the assay was run. The protocol was immunoSEQ multiplex PCR, while the TCRdb copy is restricted to in-frame clones and leaves out a portion. Among about 1.1 million clones listed, approximately 80% were seen once. From germline, CDR1 is SQVTM and CDR2 ANQGSEA. V was cut by 1 base and J by 4 bases, with 10 bases left in between. CDR3 length: 14 amino acids. The chain employs TRBV29-1 and TRBJ2-2; D not resolved. Sequenced sample: memory CD4+ T cells from PBMCs. As to subset: CD45RA-negative fraction. The source is a man aged 18 to 35 in good health. Some clones in this sample may be carry-over from other donors' samples. Written as DNA, the CDR3 is TGCAGCGTTGAAGGCGAGACTGCCACCGGGGAGCTGTTTTTT. Translating it yields CSVEGETATGELFF.